One and the same sample provided the 21 T cell receptor beta chains below, sequenced in a study of T cells in Graves' hyperthyroidism and ophthalmopathy. What was amplified from RNA transcripts were TCR beta CDR3 regions. RT-PCR in the first round (using the HTBI primer set) targeted the TCR CDR3. From the multiplex PCR reads, TCRdb called clonotypes with MiXCR, one entry per CDR3 protein. The table includes hundreds of thousands of distinct CDR3 sequences, 14% detected once. Sequenced: blood. Every receptor here comes from a woman under 30 with Graves' hyperthyroidism.

This clonotype was recorded many times. This chain links TRBV28 with TRBJ2-5; 12 bases are a match to TRBD2. J gave up 4 bases and V 11 bases, and 8 bases lay outside the gene matches. The CDR3 is 14 amino acids. Germline CDR1 MDHEN, CDR2 SYDVKM. In DNA form, the CDR3 reads TGTGCCGTGTCGAGACTAGCGGGAGCAGAGACCCAGTACTTC. Translation: CAVSRLAGAETQYF.

The chain has TRBV7-3 and TRBJ2-3; D ambiguous. The CDR3 has 16 residues. Germline V gene data show CDR1 as SGHTA and CDR2 as FQGTGA. The V gene lost 6 bases and the J gene lost 1 base, with 17 bases spanning the gap. As DNA, the CDR3 is TGTGCCAGCAGTGCCGGCCCGGGTCGGGGCACAGATACGCAGTATTTT. Its translation is CASSAGPGRGTDTQYF.

Many counts were recorded for this clonotype. The V gene is TRBV30, the J gene TRBJ2-7; TRBD1 matches at 7 bases. The CDR3 has 15 amino acids. Germline V lookup: CDR1 GTSNPN, CDR2 SVGIG (reference sequence). J gave up 2 bases and V 0 bases, and 7 bases lay outside the gene matches. DNA for the CDR3: TGTGCCTGGAGTGTAAGGGGTCAGGGGGCCTACGAGCAGTACTTC. Translating it yields CAWSVRGQGAYEQYF.

Note on this clonotype: This may be a read error: a much more frequent sequence differs by one nucleotide. The chain carries TRBV7-8 and TRBJ2-1, with a weak D call TRBD2 (5 bases). The CDR3 spans 16 residues. V was cut by 5 bases and J by 0 bases, with 14 bases left in between. Germline V lookup: CDR1 SGHVS, CDR2 FQNEAQ. The CDR3 spells CASSTGIARSYNEQFF. The CDR3 DNA reads TGTGCCAGCAGCACCGGGATTGCCCGCTCCTACAATGAGCAGTTCTTC.

This rearrangement joins TRBV12-3 or TRBV12-4 to TRBJ2-2; 10 bases line up with TRBD2. This CDR3 is 15 amino acids long. V shed 5 bases, J shed 5 bases, and the junction held 5 bases outside the gene matches. CDR3 residues: CASSAWTSGTGELFF. DNA for the CDR3: TGTGCCAGCAGTGCATGGACTAGCGGTACCGGGGAGCTGTTTTTT.

The table lists this clonotype with many counts. V usage is TRBV18 and J usage is TRBJ1-4; perhaps TRBD1 as D (6 bases). The V and J ends lost 4 bases and 8 bases respectively, with 11 bases between them. The CDR3 runs 13 residues. Germline V gives CDR1 KGHSH, CDR2 LQKENI. CDR3 sequence: CASSQQGGEKLFF. CDR3 sequence (DNA): TGTGCCAGCTCACAACAGGGTGGCGAAAAACTGTTTTTT.

This clonotype was seen only a few times. The rearrangement links TRBV7-9 to TRBJ2-7; 8 bases are a match to TRBD2. Germline loops: CDR1 SEHNR, CDR2 FQNEAQ (reference sequence). The CDR3 has 18 residues. J gave up 3 bases and V 6 bases, and 19 bases lay outside the gene matches. CDR3 protein: CASRPIPRTSGRVYEQYF. The CDR3 DNA reads as TGTGCCAGCAGACCGATACCCCGTACTAGCGGCAGAGTCTACGAGCAGTACTTC. The full variable domain, in which reference TRBV7-9 and TRBJ2-7 provide the parts outside the CDR3, is DTGVSQNPRHKITKRGQNVTFRCDPISEHNRLYWYRQTLGQGPEFLTYFQNEAQLEKSRLLSDRFSAERPKGSFSTLEIQRTEQGDSAMYLCASRPIPRTSGRVYEQYFGPGTRLTVT.

This clonotype was seen at least ten times. The chain couples TRBV5-1 to TRBJ2-1; 12 bases fit TRBD2. In germline, CDR1 is SGHRS, CDR2 YFSETQ. This CDR3 contains 16 residues. V dropped 4 bases and J dropped 10; count of bases not matched to a gene: 12. The CDR3 loop is CASSLAPLAGGQEQFF. In DNA form, the CDR3 reads TGCGCCAGCAGCCTTGCCCCACTAGCGGGAGGACAGGAGCAGTTCTTC.

The table lists this clonotype with a few counts. A much larger clone sits a single nucleotide away, making a read error possible. V is TRBV7-6 and J is TRBJ1-2; weak D call: TRBD1 (6 bases). The germline CDR1 and CDR2 sequences are SGHVS and FNYEAQ. V lost 5 bases to trimming and J lost 2 bases, with 9 bases between them. This CDR3 is built from 13 residues. The CDR3 DNA reads as TGTGCCAGCAGCATGGACAGAAACTATGGCTACACCTTC. Its protein product is CASSMDRNYGYTF.

J is TRBJ2-1 and V is TRBV30; perhaps TRBD2 as D (5 bases). This CDR3 comprises 11 residues. V was shortened by 8 bases and J by 4 bases, with 9 bases between the two germline ends. Germline V gives CDR1 GTSNPN, CDR2 SVGIG (reference sequence). The CDR3 DNA reads as TGTGCCGGAACTAGATACAATGAGCAGTTCTTC. Translation gives CAGTRYNEQFF.

The sample holds many counts of this clonotype. The chain combines TRBV6-5 with TRBJ2-2, with TRBD2 as a possible D gene (5 bases). Germline V gene data show CDR1 as MNHEY and CDR2 as SVGAGI. The germline V and J ends were trimmed by 0 bases and 3 bases, with 8 bases remaining between them. The CDR3 runs to 15 residues. The chain's CDR3 is CASSYSQRYTGELFF. CDR3 in DNA: TGTGCCAGCAGTTACTCTCAGCGGTACACCGGGGAGCTGTTTTTT.

This chain joins TRBV10-3 and TRBJ2-1; 9 nucleotides agree with TRBD1. The CDR3 extends over 14 amino acids. J gave up 4 bases and V 6 bases, and 4 bases lay outside the gene matches. Germline V gene sequence: CDR1 ENHRY, CDR2 SYGVKD. The CDR3 DNA is TGTGCCATCAGCGAGGACAGGGGTTACAATGAGCAGTTCTTC. Translation: CAISEDRGYNEQFF.

A few counts support this clonotype. The CDR3 is CASSPRPPGQGTYGYTF. In nucleotides, the CDR3 is TGTGCCAGCAGTCCACGACCACCGGGACAGGGGACCTATGGCTACACCTTC. The chain is built from TRBV2 and TRBJ1-2; 10 nucleotides agree with TRBD1. This CDR3 region has 17 residues. Germline lookup yields CDR1 SNHLY and CDR2 FYNNEI. V gave up 5 bases and J gave up 4 bases; unmatched junction bases: 13.

In its sample, this clonotype was seen many times. The rearrangement joins TRBV20-1 to TRBJ2-3; 8 bases are shared with TRBD2. V trimming: 1 base; J trimming: 4 bases; junction bases outside the gene matches: 10. Germline V gives CDR1 DFQATT, CDR2 SNEGSKA (reference sequence). The CDR3 sequence is 16 residues long. DNA of the CDR3: TGCAGTGCTAGAGTCGGGGGGGGGCTGGGTTCAGATACGCAGTATTTT. Translated, it gives CSARVGGGLGSDTQYF.

A note on this clonotype: A much larger clone lies a single base off, so this may be a read error. The gene calls are TRBV18 and TRBJ1-2; possibly TRBD1 for D (5 bases). The CDR3 covers 15 residues. Germline CDR1 is KGHSH and CDR2 is LQKENI. CDR3 nucleotide sequence: TGTGCCAACTCACCCCGGGGAGACATCCCGGGGGACTACACCTTC. Its protein is CANSPRGDIPGDYTF. The full variable domain, with the rest looked up from reference TRBV18 and TRBJ1-2, is NAGVMQNPRHLVRRRGQEARLRCSPMKGHSHVYWYRQLPEEGLKFMVYLQKENIIDESGMPKERFSAEFPKEGPSILRIQQVVRGDSAAYFCANSPRGDIPGDYTFGSGTRLTVV.

This clonotype was seen many times. In DNA form, the CDR3 reads TGCGCCAGCAGCTTGAGATTGGCGGCAGGCCATGACGAGCAGTACTTC. Translating gives CASSLRLAAGHDEQYF. The chain uses TRBV5-1 and TRBJ2-7; D unclear. CDR1 SGHRS and CDR2 YFSETQ come from the germline V gene. V was pared by 1 base and J by 5 bases, with 19 bases between. The CDR3 extends over 16 amino acids. Together with reference TRBV5-1 and TRBJ2-7, the CDR3 gives the full variable domain: KAGVTQTPRYLIKTRGQQVTLSCSPISGHRSVSWYQQTPGQGLQFLFEYFSETQRNKGNFPGRFSGRQFSNSRSEMNVSTLELGDSALYLCASSLRLAAGHDEQYFGPGTRLTVT.

This clonotype was observed a few times. The rearrangement uses TRBV13 and TRBJ1-6; 8 nucleotides agree with TRBD1. Trimming at V came to 4 bases and at J to 7 bases, leaving 3 bases not matched to a gene. The CDR3 runs 14 residues. Looked up from germline, CDR1 is PRHDT and CDR2 is FYEKMQ (reference sequence). For the CDR3, the DNA is TGTGCCAGCAGCTCGGACAGGGTCAATTCACCCCTCCACTTT. This encodes CASSSDRVNSPLHF.

This clonotype has at least ten counts. This chain uses TRBV7-2 with TRBJ1-2; D is unclear. CDR3 size: 12 residues. The V end was cut by 8 bases, the J end by 6 bases, with 13 bases between. Germline lookup yields CDR1 SGHTA and CDR2 FQGNSA. CDR3 bases: TGTGCCAGCGACCAGAAGGGCAATGGCTACACCTTC. Translating gives CASDQKGNGYTF.

This clonotype was seen only a few times. This chain joins TRBV12-3 or TRBV12-4 and TRBJ2-3; 7 bases fit TRBD1. The CDR3 contains 14 residues. J gave up 5 bases and V 6 bases, and 8 bases lay outside the gene matches. The CDR3 sequence is CASSFTGVVDTQYF. In DNA form, the CDR3 reads TGTGCCAGCAGCTTTACAGGGGTGGTAGATACGCAGTATTTT.

This clonotype was observed at least ten times. J is TRBJ1-1 and V is TRBV10-1; 8 bases are shared with TRBD1. The J segment lost 2 bases and the V segment lost 6 bases, leaving 8 bases of the junction unmatched. Germline values: CDR1 WNHNN, CDR2 SYGVQD (reference sequence). The CDR3 has 15 amino acids. CDR3: CASSPTDRGNTEAFF. CDR3 in DNA: TGCGCCAGCAGCCCCACCGACAGGGGAAACACTGAAGCTTTCTTT.

V is TRBV6-1 and J is TRBJ2-1, with 11 bases that match TRBD2. Looked up from germline, CDR1 is MNHNS and CDR2 is SASEGT. J was trimmed by 2 bases and V by 0 bases; bases with no gene match: 0. The CDR3 is made up of 16 amino acids. The CDR3 loop is CASSEASGRAYNEQFF. Here the CDR3 DNA reads TGTGCCAGCAGTGAAGCTAGCGGGAGGGCCTACAATGAGCAGTTCTTC.